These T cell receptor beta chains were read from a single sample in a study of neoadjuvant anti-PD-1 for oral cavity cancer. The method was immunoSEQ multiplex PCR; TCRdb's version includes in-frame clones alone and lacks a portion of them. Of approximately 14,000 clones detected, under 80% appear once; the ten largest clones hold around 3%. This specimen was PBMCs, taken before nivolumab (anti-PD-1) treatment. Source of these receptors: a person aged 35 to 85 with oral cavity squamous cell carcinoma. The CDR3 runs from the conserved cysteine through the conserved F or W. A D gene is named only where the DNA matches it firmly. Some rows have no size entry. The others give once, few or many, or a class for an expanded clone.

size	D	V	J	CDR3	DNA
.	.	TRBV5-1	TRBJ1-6	CASSLDILVGSPLHF	TGCGCCAGCAGCTTAGACATCCTGGTGGGTTCACCCCTCCACTTT
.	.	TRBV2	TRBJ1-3	CASSGQSPPSGNTIYF	TGTGCCAGCAGTGGACAGTCACCACCATCTGGAAACACCATATATTTT
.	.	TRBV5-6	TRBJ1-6	CASSPWGGAVVAPLHF	TGTGCCAGCAGCCCGTGGGGGGGGGCGGTGGTAGCACCCCTCCACTTT
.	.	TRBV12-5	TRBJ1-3	CASGLVESGNTIYF	TGTGCTAGTGGTTTGGTGGAAAGTGGAAACACCATATATTTT
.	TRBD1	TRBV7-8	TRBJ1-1	CASSSGRLIQGLNTEAFF	TGTGCCAGCAGCTCCGGCCGCCTTATACAGGGGCTGAACACTGAAGCTTTCTTT
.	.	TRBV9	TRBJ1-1	CASSVGQATEAFF	TGTGCCAGCAGCGTAGGACAGGCCACTGAAGCTTTCTTT
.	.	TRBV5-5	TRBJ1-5	CASSLRDFNQPQHF	TGTGCCAGCAGCCTCCGGGACTTCAATCAGCCCCAGCATTTT
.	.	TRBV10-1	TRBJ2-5	CASSAGQQETQYF	TGCGCCAGCAGCGCGGGACAGCAAGAGACCCAGTACTTC
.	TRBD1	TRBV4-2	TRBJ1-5	CASSQEQGNQPQHF	TGTGCCAGCAGCCAGGAACAGGGGAATCAGCCCCAGCATTTT
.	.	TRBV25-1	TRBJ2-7	CASSVPGTDEQYF	TGTGCCAGCAGTGTTCCGGGGACGGACGAGCAGTACTTC
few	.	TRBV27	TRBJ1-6	CASGARGSNSPLHF	TGTGCCAGCGGGGCACGGGGATCTAATTCACCCCTCCACTTT
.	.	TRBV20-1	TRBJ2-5	CSALRQETQYF	TGCAGTGCTCTCCGACAAGAGACCCAGTACTTC
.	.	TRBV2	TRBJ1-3	CASEADSGNTIYF	TGTGCCAGCGAGGCAGACTCTGGAAACACCATATATTTT
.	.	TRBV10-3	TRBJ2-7	CAISDPRDLHYEQYF	TGTGCCATCAGTGACCCGCGGGACCTACACTACGAGCAGTACTTC
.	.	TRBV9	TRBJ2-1	CASSVGLPSYNEQFF	TGTGCCAGCAGCGTCGGACTCCCGTCCTACAATGAGCAGTTCTTC
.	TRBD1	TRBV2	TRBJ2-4	CASRVGTGSFGKNIQYF	TGTGCCAGCAGGGTCGGGACAGGGTCCTTCGGCAAAAACATTCAGTACTTC
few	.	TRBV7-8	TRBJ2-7	CASSLDSWEQYF	TGTGCCAGCAGCTTAGACAGTTGGGAGCAGTACTTC
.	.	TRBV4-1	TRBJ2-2	CASSQVGVRELFF	TGCGCCAGCAGCCAAGTTGGGGTCCGGGAGCTGTTTTTT
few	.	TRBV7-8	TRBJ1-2	CASSFRAQGVKGYTF	TGTGCCAGCAGCTTCAGGGCACAGGGAGTGAAGGGCTACACCTTC
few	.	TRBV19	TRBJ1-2	CASQTSYGYTF	TGTGCCAGCCAGACGAGCTATGGCTACACCTTC
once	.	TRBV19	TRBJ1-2	CASSIGAGLYGYTF	TGTGCCAGTAGTATTGGTGCAGGTCTCTATGGCTACACCTTC
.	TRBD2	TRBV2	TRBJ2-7	CASSGGLAEHMQYEQYF	TGTGCCAGCAGTGGAGGACTAGCGGAACACATGCAATACGAGCAGTACTTC
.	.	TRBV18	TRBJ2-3	CASSPRRSLSTDTQYF	TGTGCCAGCTCACCCAGAAGGTCTCTCAGCACAGATACGCAGTATTTT
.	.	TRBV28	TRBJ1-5	CASSFGVLTGKGFGQPQHF	TGTGCCAGCAGTTTTGGGGTCTTAACAGGGAAGGGGTTTGGTCAGCCCCAGCATTTT
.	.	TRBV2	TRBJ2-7	CASRISYEQYF	TGTGCCAGCAGAATATCCTACGAGCAGTACTTC
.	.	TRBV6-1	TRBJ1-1	CASSGGNTEAFF	TGTGCCAGCAGTGGGGGGAACACTGAAGCTTTCTTT